This T cell receptor beta chain was profiled in a study of OX40 agonist ivuxolimab in advanced cancers. The overall study: Patients were infused with ivuxolimab every 2 weeks at 0.01 to 10 mg/kg. Study results and caveats: Certain nonresponders likewise exhibited a low normalized T-cell clonal expansion.

Produced via immunoSEQ multiplex PCR; TCRdb's table is partial and in-frame only. The sample lists more than 45,000 clones, roughly 80% occurring once. V lost 2 bases and J 3 bases, leaving 5 bases between the germline ends. The CDR3 runs 14 residues. Germline CDR1 SGHNT, CDR2 YENEEA. Comments on this clone: Its antigen is not identified.

Source: CD4+ or CD8+ T cells sorted from blood, taken in a trial of the OX40 agonist ivuxolimab. The chain carries TRBV11-3 and TRBJ2-6; no reliable D call. This TCR was recovered from an adult with an advanced solid tumor such as melanoma, head and neck, liver or kidney cancer. This chain's CDR3 is CASSLSFGANVLTF. CDR3 nucleotide sequence: TGTGCCAGCAGCTTAAGCTTTGGGGCCAACGTCCTGACTTTC.